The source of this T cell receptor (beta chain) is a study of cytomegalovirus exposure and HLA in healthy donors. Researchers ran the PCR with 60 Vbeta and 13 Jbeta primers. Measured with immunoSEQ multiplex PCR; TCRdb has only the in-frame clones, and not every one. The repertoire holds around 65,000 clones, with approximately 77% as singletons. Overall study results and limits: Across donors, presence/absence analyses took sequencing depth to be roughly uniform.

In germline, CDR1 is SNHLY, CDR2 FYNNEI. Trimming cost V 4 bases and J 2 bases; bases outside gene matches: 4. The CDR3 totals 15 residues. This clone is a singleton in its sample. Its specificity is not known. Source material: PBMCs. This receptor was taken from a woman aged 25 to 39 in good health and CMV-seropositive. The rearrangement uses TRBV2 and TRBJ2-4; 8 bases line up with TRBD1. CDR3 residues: CASSADRATKNIQYF. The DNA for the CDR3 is TGTGCCAGCAGTGCGGACAGGGCCACCAAAAACATTCAGTACTTC.